The text below deals with one T cell receptor (delta chain). This clone was seen just once. Its antigen is not yet known. Given a much more abundant clone one base away, this may be a read error. V has 0 bases trimmed and J has 0 bases trimmed; junction bases matching no gene number 15. The germline V gene gives CDR1 as GEAIGNYY and CDR2 as EKD. From the cysteine up to the phenylalanine, the CDR3 has a length of 19 residues. Just CDR3 DNA is preserved here, 57 bases in frame from base 1. This entry belongs to a study of delta chains in infants with herpesvirus infections (dated by TCRdb to 2023 to 2025). A note on the overall study: A Ugandan infant birth cohort was prospectively followed from birth to characterize gammadelta T cell responses to primary cytomegalovirus (CMV) infection. The study looked for a public fetal Vdelta1/Vgamma8 gammadelta TCR clonotype in infants infected with CMV after birth. Using PBMC, gammadelta TCRs were sequenced for some 20 CMV-infected infants, one of whom was congenitally infected, and for 7 or 8 CMV-uninfected infants who had enough sample available. By approximate age, the infant blood samples fell into groups of 1.5, 4, 8 and 12 months. The previously published Belgian fetal and cord blood gammadelta TCR data were not generated in this cohort and were added only for comparison. The research as a whole found: Limitations noted by the authors included a small sample size and a lack of race- or environment-matched controls, because nearly all Ugandans acquire CMV before adulthood. Public-clonotype frequency among Vdelta1 cells appeared to be inversely correlated with age at infection and was observed to decay rapidly, seemingly without persisting beyond about 2 months. In CMV-uninfected infants, the public clonotype might still be present but below the detection limit. The public Vdelta1 clonotype appeared in 4 of 18 CMV-infected infants: three infected postnatally before 120 days of age, plus the congenitally infected infant. The public clonotype was found only at the first time point after infection and was absent in uninfected infants and in those infected after 120 days.

Library prep was done by RT-PCR. To generate TCR cDNA, RNA from PBMC was reverse transcribed using SuperScript II together with primers specific for the gamma chain and the delta chain. cDNA was purified with AMPure XP beads, amplified, and indexed with Illumina adapters using the Nextera XT Index Kit. gammadelta TCR libraries were sequenced on an Illumina MiSeq with a V2 300-cycle kit. On the study's bioinformatics: Using MiXCR v2.1.12, CDR3 sequences were assembled, and reads were mapped onto D, J and V genes obtained from GenBank. VDJtools v1.2.1 was used to carry out repertoire analyses of the CDR3 clonotypes. The public reads were reprocessed by TCRdb using CATT, and rows of matching DNA were later combined. TCRdb, not the authors, supplied the V and J calls. Recorded for this sample are around 1,200 delta-chain clones; about 28% of them occurred a single time. 15% to 20% of the sample is taken by the ten largest.

In Kampala, Uganda, pregnant women receiving prenatal care were recruited and their infants were enrolled, and documentation of maternal HIV status was required. Families received weekly visits, and collection of infant clinical information, oral swabs and peripheral blood began at 6 weeks of age and continued every 4 months after that. After blood was collected in heparin tubes, PBMC were isolated using Ficoll-Paque density gradient centrifugation and then cryopreserved. The specimen was peripheral blood, collected at time point 3 of longitudinal follow-up. This clonotype was sampled from a human donor who was a Ugandan infant, either HIV-exposed or HIV-unexposed (not recorded which). The V and J segments used are TRDV2 and TRDJ1, and 7 bases in between align with TRDD3. The DNA sequence is TGTGCCTGTGACACCTTGTGGGATACTCAAAAGGGGTACACCGATAAACTCATCTTT. Its amino acids are CACDTLWDTQKGYTDKLIF.